This TCR beta chain was captured by sequencing in a study of metastatic and nonmetastatic thyroid tumors. The wider study: From malignant and benign thyroid patients, repertoires in blood and in tumor or nodule tissue were compared.

The V gene's germline CDR1 is LNHDA and CDR2 SQIVND (reference sequence). The CDR3 is 15 amino acids. V trimming: 4 bases; J trimming: 3 bases; junction bases outside the gene matches: 7. Authors' processing steps: The study's classifier, a distant-metastasis tool for papillary thyroid cancer, was built using CDR3 differences across clinicopathological groups. With MiXCR, TCRdb called clones anew from the PCR reads. The V and J calls follow TCRdb's processing rather than the paper's. The top ten clones hold roughly an eighth of a sample with 22,000 or so clones, 20% to 25% of them seen once. General study findings and limits: The study reportedly found significantly higher TCR beta diversity in malignant thyroid tumors than benign nodules, in blood and tumor.

By share of the sample, this clone is medium-sized. Its antigen is not known. Thyroid surgery was performed in patients who had received no treatment beforehand. The sequenced sample consisted of tumor tissue. The origin of this receptor is a female donor with papillary thyroid cancer or a benign thyroid nodule (not recorded which). Some clones in this sample may be carry-over from other donors' samples. The genes are TRBV19 and TRBJ1-1; the match to TRBD1 covers 8 bases. CDR3 sequence (DNA): TGTGCCAGTAGTACAGGGGGCGCACGGGACACTGAAGCTTTCTTT. It yields the protein CASSTGGARDTEAFF.